These 28 T cell receptor beta chains came from one sample sequenced in a study of early T cells in non-severe SARS-CoV-2 infection. MiXCR was run by TCRdb on the 5' RACE reads, yielding one entry per CDR3 protein. This sample has tens of thousands of distinct CDR3 sequences, with around 5% found just once. What was sequenced was whole blood. The receptors derive from an adult who was a healthcare worker with PCR-confirmed SARS-CoV-2 infection or an uninfected control (not recorded which).

The chain couples TRBV5-4 to TRBJ2-3, with D hard to call. The CDR3 totals 13 residues. Looked up from germline, CDR1 is SGHNT and CDR2 is YYREEE (reference sequence). The V end lost 1 base, the J end lost 4 bases, and 7 bases lay between the germline ends. Written as DNA, the CDR3 is TGTGCCAGCAGCTTGACCGGAGCAGATACGCAGTATTTT. Translation gives CASSLTGADTQYF.

This clonotype has a handful of counts. CDR3 nucleotide sequence: TGTGCCAGCTCACCACCGGGCGGTGAGAAGCAGCCCCAGCATTTT. It codes for CASSPPGGEKQPQHF. The rearrangement uses TRBV18 and TRBJ1-5; D not resolved. V was trimmed by 0 bases and J by 7 bases, leaving 13 bases between them. The CDR3 extends over 15 amino acids. The germline CDR1 and CDR2 sequences are KGHSH and LQKENI.

Many counts were recorded for this clonotype. Its ends do not fully match the called genes, so a read error is possible. The chain recombines TRBV7-9 with TRBJ1-6, with 10 nucleotides matching TRBD1. Germline V gene data show CDR1 as SEHNR and CDR2 as FQNEAQ (reference sequence). The CDR3 is 15 amino acids. The CDR3 nucleotides read TGTGCCAGCAGTCCTAAGACAGGGGGCGATTCACCCCTCCATTTT. Amino acid sequence: CASSPKTGGDSPLHF.

In its sample, this clonotype was seen a few times. The V and J genes are TRBV11-2 and TRBJ1-1; D is perhaps TRBD1 (5 bases). Deletions cut 4 bases from V and 0 bases from J, with 15 bases between. The CDR3 contains 16 residues. CDR1 is SGHAT and CDR2 is FQNNGV in the germline V gene. The DNA for the CDR3 is TGTGCCAGCAGCTCTAGGGGTCGAGGGATGAACACTGAAGCTTTCTTT. This translates into CASSSRGRGMNTEAFF.

This clonotype came up many times. The rearrangement joins TRBV12-3 or TRBV12-4 to TRBJ2-5, with TRBD1 identical over 7 bases. Trimming removed 5 bases from V and 1 base from J; junction bases left unmatched: 4. This CDR3 contains 14 residues. As DNA, the CDR3 is TGTGCCAGCAGTCCTAGGACAGGCCAAGAGACCCAGTACTTC. Protein product: CASSPRTGQETQYF.

This clonotype was seen at least ten times. The chain carries TRBV20-1 and TRBJ1-5, with no clear D. The CDR3 length is 15 residues. Germline V CDR1 and CDR2: DFQATT, SNEGSKA (reference sequence). V was cut by 3 bases and J by 0 bases, with 12 bases left in between. The CDR3 DNA follows: TGCAGTGCTAGTGAGACAAGTTCTAGCAATCAGCCCCAGCATTTT. Its translation is CSASETSSSNQPQHF.

This clonotype has ten or more counts. V and J are TRBV18 and TRBJ1-1; 8 bases map to TRBD1. The CDR3 loop spans 16 amino acids. J was trimmed by 4 bases and V by 3 bases; bases with no gene match: 10. Looked up from germline, CDR1 is KGHSH and CDR2 is LQKENI. The CDR3 DNA reads as TGTGCCAGCTCACCGTCGGGACAGGACTTAGGCACTGAAGCTTTCTTT. This translates into CASSPSGQDLGTEAFF.

This clonotype has ten or more counts. The J gene is TRBJ1-2, the V gene TRBV12-3 or TRBV12-4; D unresolved. The CDR3 length is 11 residues. Trimming took off 2 bases at V and 5 bases at J, with 3 bases between the two ends. The CDR3 reads CASSLNYGYTF. The CDR3 bases are TGTGCCAGCAGTTTAAATTATGGCTACACCTTC.

This clonotype was observed a handful of times. The chain employs TRBV19 and TRBJ2-1; 7 bases line up with TRBD1. V lost 4 bases to trimming and J lost 3 bases; unmatched junction nucleotides: 6. In germline, CDR1 is LNHDA, CDR2 SQIVND (reference sequence). The CDR3 is 15 residues long. CDR3 loop: CASSRVRGNYNEQFF. The CDR3 DNA is TGTGCCAGTAGTAGGGTCAGGGGGAACTACAATGAGCAGTTCTTC.

This clonotype occurred many times. This chain joins TRBV3-1 and TRBJ2-2, with 10 bases aligning to TRBD1. The trim removed 4 bases at V and 7 bases at J, leaving 6 bases unmatched. From germline, CDR1 is LGHDT and CDR2 YNNKEL (reference sequence). This CDR3 region has 15 residues. CDR3 region: CASSLTGGGIGELFF. The CDR3 DNA reads TGTGCCAGCAGCCTGACAGGGGGCGGAATCGGGGAGCTGTTTTTT.

This clonotype was recorded many times. The genes are TRBV7-9 and TRBJ2-5; no clear D gene. Trimming cost V 2 bases and J 5 bases, with 9 bases left between them. The CDR3 totals 13 residues. CDR1 and CDR2 (germline): SEHNR, FQNEAQ (reference sequence). The CDR3 bases are TGTGCCAGCAGCTTACCCCCGACCGAGACCCAGTACTTC. Translation gives CASSLPPTETQYF. Combining the CDR3 with reference TRBV7-9 and TRBJ2-5 gives the whole variable domain DTGVSQNPRHKITKRGQNVTFRCDPISEHNRLYWYRQTLGQGPEFLTYFQNEAQLEKSRLLSDRFSAERPKGSFSTLEIQRTEQGDSAMYLCASSLPPTETQYFGPGTRLLVL.

This clonotype was found a few times. The chain recombines TRBV11-2 with TRBJ2-1; D is ambiguous. Trimming removed 4 bases at V and 14 bases at J, with 12 bases between. The CDR3 loop spans 11 amino acids. Germline values: CDR1 SGHAT, CDR2 FQNNGV. The CDR3 protein is CASSSTGWEFF. Here the CDR3 DNA reads TGTGCCAGCAGCTCGACCGGCTGGGAGTTCTTC.

The chain recombines TRBV5-1 with TRBJ2-5; 7 positions match TRBD1. Per the germline V gene, CDR1 is SGHRS and CDR2 is YFSETQ. V gave up 6 bases and J gave up 3 bases; unmatched junction bases: 5. The CDR3 covers 13 residues. The CDR3 spells CASNPDREETQYF. CDR3 coding DNA: TGCGCCAGCAACCCTGACAGGGAAGAGACCCAGTACTTC.

This clonotype has at least ten counts. V and J are TRBV5-1 and TRBJ1-5, with 9 nucleotides matching TRBD1. Germline CDR1 is SGHRS and CDR2 is YFSETQ. The CDR3 is 15 residues long. Losses at the gene ends were 0 bases for V and 3 bases for J; bases not matched to a gene: 1. The CDR3 bases are TGCGCCAGCAGCTTGGGGACAGGGGACAATCAGCCCCAGCATTTT. As protein: CASSLGTGDNQPQHF.

This clonotype has just a few counts. The J gene is TRBJ2-3, the V gene TRBV3-1; D is unclear. The V gene's germline CDR1 is LGHDT and CDR2 YNNKEL (reference sequence). The CDR3 runs 14 residues. The V end lost 3 bases, the J end lost 2 bases, and 9 bases lay between the germline ends. The CDR3 DNA sequence: TGTGCCAGCAGCCATTCGACGGACACAGATACGCAGTATTTT. It yields the protein CASSHSTDTDTQYF.

This clonotype was counted a few times. The V and J genes are TRBV7-6 and TRBJ2-2, with D possibly TRBD1 on 6 matching bases. Germline V gives CDR1 SGHVS, CDR2 FNYEAQ. V was clipped by 8 bases and J by 5 bases, with 18 bases between them. There are 15 residues in the CDR3. The CDR3 sequence: CASSGRGGVTGELFF. In nucleotides, the CDR3 is TGTGCCAGCTCCGGCAGAGGGGGAGTAACCGGGGAGCTGTTTTTT. Complete variable domain (other parts from reference TRBV7-6 and TRBJ2-2): GAGVSQSPRYKVTKRGQDVALRCDPISGHVSLYWYRQALGQGPEFLTYFNYEAQQDKSGLPNDRFSAERPEGSISTLTIQRTEQRDSAMYRCASSGRGGVTGELFFGEGSRLTVL.

This clonotype was counted many times. The chain couples TRBV6-1 to TRBJ1-1; D is unclear. The CDR3 is 12 amino acids. The V gene lost 1 base and the J gene lost 6 bases, with 6 bases spanning the gap. The germline V gene encodes CDR1 MNHNS and CDR2 SASEGT. CDR3 DNA: TGTGCCAGCAGTGAAGGGAGGGCTGAAGCTTTCTTT. Translation gives CASSEGRAEAFF.

The chain has TRBV7-2 and TRBJ1-1, with no clear D. The CDR3 has 15 amino acids. Germline-derived CDR1 and CDR2 are SGHTA and FQGNSA. V lost 2 bases, J lost 1 base, and 11 bases lay in between. The CDR3 coding sequence is TGTGCCAGCAGCTTACACGCCACGAAGAACACTGAAGCTTTCTTT. Amino acid sequence: CASSLHATKNTEAFF.

The chain links TRBV2 to TRBJ2-7; no definite D call. Trimming cost V 11 bases and J 4 bases, with 12 bases left between them. CDR1 and CDR2 (germline): SNHLY, FYNNEI. The CDR3 has 11 amino acids. Here the CDR3 DNA reads TGTGCCGGTGGGGTGGGTTACGAGCAGTACTTC. Translation: CAGGVGYEQYF. Full variable domain (remainder filled in from reference TRBV2 and TRBJ2-7): EPEVTQTPSHQVTQMGQEVILRCVPISNHLYFYWYRQILGQKVEFLVSFYNNEISEKSEIFDDQFSVERPDGSNFTLKIRSTKLEDSAMYFCAGGVGYEQYFGPGTRLTVT.

The table lists this clonotype with many counts. CDR3 nucleotides: TGCAGCGACAGACCTAAGGGCAATGAGCAGTTCTTC. Its translation: CSDRPKGNEQFF. The V and J genes are TRBV29-1 and TRBJ2-1, with D uncertain. The CDR3 contains 12 residues. CDR1 SQVTM and CDR2 ANQGSEA come from the germline V gene. V was shortened by 7 bases and J by 6 bases, with 13 bases between the two germline ends.

As concerns this clonotype: This may be a read error: a much more frequent sequence differs by one nucleotide. The chain recombines TRBV11-2 with TRBJ2-1; TRBD2 matches 9 bases. CDR1 is SGHAT, CDR2 FQNNGV, per germline. The CDR3 totals 15 residues. The V segment lost 5 bases and the J segment 3 bases; nucleotides outside the gene matches: 5. The CDR3 loop reads CASSRSGRNYNEQFF. In DNA, the CDR3 is TGTGCCAGCAGCAGAAGCGGGAGGAACTACAATGAGCAGTTCTTC.

In its sample, this clonotype was seen many times. The chain recombines TRBV9 with TRBJ2-7; tentative D call: TRBD2 (5 bases). Germline lookup yields CDR1 SGDLS and CDR2 YYNGEE. The CDR3 spans 17 residues. V was pared by 0 bases and J by 2 bases, with 18 bases between. The CDR3 region has the DNA TGTGCCAGCAGCGTAGCTTCCTCGGCCGAGGGTCCCTACGAGCAGTACTTC. Amino acid sequence: CASSVASSAEGPYEQYF.

This clonotype has only a few counts. At one end the junction does not follow the germline gene, possibly because of a read error. This sequence joins TRBV10-3 and TRBJ2-4; D might be TRBD1 (6 bases). This CDR3 is built from 13 residues. The germline V gene has CDR1 ENHRY and CDR2 SYGVKD. The CDR3 loop reads CAISERQEHIQYF. The CDR3, as DNA: TGCGCCATCAGTGAGAGACAGGAACACATTCAGTACTTC.

This clonotype was detected ten times or more. The rearrangement joins TRBV20-1 to TRBJ2-7; TRBD1 might be the D (6 bases). Germline V gene lookup returns CDR1 DFQATT and CDR2 SNEGSKA (reference sequence). V lost 6 bases, J lost 0 bases, and 18 bases lay in between. CDR3 length: 15 amino acids. The CDR3 coding sequence is TGCAGTGCGGCTCAGATACAGGGAAACTCCTACGAGCAGTACTTC. Translated, it gives CSAAQIQGNSYEQYF.

This clonotype occurred many times. The genes are TRBV6-1 and TRBJ1-1; D remains unclear. Germline V gene data show CDR1 as MNHNS and CDR2 as SASEGT. V lost 3 bases and J lost 0, with 17 bases in between. CDR3 length: 17 amino acids. The CDR3 region is CASSDSRSYVVNTEAFF. CDR3 bases: TGTGCCAGCAGTGATTCGAGGTCATACGTCGTGAACACTGAAGCTTTCTTT.

This clonotype was detected ten times or more. This sequence joins TRBV4-1 and TRBJ2-2, with D possibly being TRBD1 (5 bases). Deletions cut 2 bases from V and 6 bases from J, with 13 bases between. Looked up from germline, CDR1 is MGHRA and CDR2 is YSYEKL. CDR3 length: 15 residues. This CDR3 reads CASSQSGQPAGELFF. The CDR3 DNA reads as TGCGCCAGCAGCCAATCAGGGCAGCCGGCCGGGGAGCTGTTTTTT.

This clonotype was seen ten or more times. This sequence joins TRBV24-1 and TRBJ2-1, with a possible D match to TRBD1 (5 bases). Trimming removed 4 bases at V and 0 bases at J, with 15 bases between. The CDR3 runs to 17 residues. Germline CDR1 KGHDR, CDR2 SFDVKD. The CDR3 DNA reads TGTGCCACCAGTGACCGCCACAGGTCTAACTCCTACAATGAGCAGTTCTTC. It translates to CATSDRHRSNSYNEQFF.

This clonotype was observed many times. This rearrangement joins TRBV20-1 to TRBJ2-5, with 7 bases aligning to TRBD2. Germline V gene sequence: CDR1 DFQATT, CDR2 SNEGSKA (reference sequence). The CDR3 is made up of 16 amino acids. V lost 1 base to trimming and J lost 2 bases; unmatched junction nucleotides: 10. CDR3: CSARGPAGEGQETQYF. CDR3 coding DNA: TGCAGTGCTAGAGGCCCGGCGGGAGAGGGGCAAGAGACCCAGTACTTC.